Each of the 3 T cell receptor beta chains below was sequenced from the same sample in a study of response to subunit inactivated influenza vaccine. TCRdb recomputed calls from the RT-PCR reads with MiXCR, one row per CDR3 protein. The profile shows 500,000 to 600,000 distinct CDR3 sequences, 15% to 20% of them singletons. The input for sequencing was CD4+ T cells sorted from PBMCs, taken roughly 24 months after vaccination. These receptors all stem from a man between 45 and 75 years old who received an inactivated influenza vaccine.

This clonotype was detected only a few times. This chain uses TRBV12-3 or TRBV12-4 with TRBJ1-6, with a weak D call TRBD1 (5 bases). This CDR3 comprises 14 residues. V was trimmed by 0 bases and J by 11 bases, leaving 11 bases between them. The CDR3: CASSLAGAGTPLHF. DNA of the CDR3: TGTGCCAGCAGTTTAGCAGGGGCTGGGACACCCCTCCACTTT.

J is TRBJ2-1 and V is TRBV28; unclear D gene. Germline V gene data show CDR1 as MDHEN and CDR2 as SYDVKM. The CDR3 spans 17 residues. Deletions cut 6 bases from V and 4 bases from J, with 22 bases between. CDR3 coding DNA: TGTGCCAGCAGCCATTCCCCCTCCTCCTTGGGTTACAATGAGCAGTTCTTC. This sequence encodes CASSHSPSSLGYNEQFF.

The chain carries TRBV11-3 and TRBJ2-3; the D is unclear. Germline V CDR1 and CDR2: SGHNT, YENEEA. Trimming left V 1 base short and J 0 bases short, with 11 bases between. This CDR3 is built from 16 residues. In DNA form, the CDR3 reads TGTGCCAGCAGCTTAGGGGTCATGGAAAGCACAGATACGCAGTATTTT. Translated, it gives CASSLGVMESTDTQYF.